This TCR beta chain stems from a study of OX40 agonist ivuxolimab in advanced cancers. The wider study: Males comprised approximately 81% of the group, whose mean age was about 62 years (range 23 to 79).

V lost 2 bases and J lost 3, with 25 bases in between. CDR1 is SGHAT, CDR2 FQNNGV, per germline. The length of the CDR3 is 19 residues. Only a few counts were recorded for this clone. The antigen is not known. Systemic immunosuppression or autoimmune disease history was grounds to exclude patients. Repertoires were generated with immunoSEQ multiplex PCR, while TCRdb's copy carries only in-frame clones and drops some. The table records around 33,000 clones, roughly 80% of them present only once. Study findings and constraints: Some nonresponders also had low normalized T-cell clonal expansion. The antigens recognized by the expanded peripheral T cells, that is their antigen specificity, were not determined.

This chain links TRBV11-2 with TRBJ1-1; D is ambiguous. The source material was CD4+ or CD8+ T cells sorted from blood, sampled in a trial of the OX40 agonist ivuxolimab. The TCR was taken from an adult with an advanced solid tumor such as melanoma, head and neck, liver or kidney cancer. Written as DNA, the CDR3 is TGTGCCAGCAGCTTAAGGTTTAACGGCCGGGAGAATCGGGACACTGAAGCTTTCTTT. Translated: CASSLRFNGRENRDTEAFF.